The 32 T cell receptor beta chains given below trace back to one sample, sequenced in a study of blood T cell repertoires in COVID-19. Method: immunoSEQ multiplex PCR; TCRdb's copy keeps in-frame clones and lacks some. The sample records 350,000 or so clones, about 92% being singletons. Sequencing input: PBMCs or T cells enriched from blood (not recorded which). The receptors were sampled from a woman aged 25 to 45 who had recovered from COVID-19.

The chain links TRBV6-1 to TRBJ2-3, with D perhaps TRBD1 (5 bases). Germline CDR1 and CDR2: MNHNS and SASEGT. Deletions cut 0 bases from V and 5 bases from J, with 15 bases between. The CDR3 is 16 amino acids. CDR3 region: CASSEAVQGVRDTQYF. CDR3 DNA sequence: TGTGCCAGCAGTGAAGCGGTCCAGGGTGTGAGAGATACGCAGTATTTT.

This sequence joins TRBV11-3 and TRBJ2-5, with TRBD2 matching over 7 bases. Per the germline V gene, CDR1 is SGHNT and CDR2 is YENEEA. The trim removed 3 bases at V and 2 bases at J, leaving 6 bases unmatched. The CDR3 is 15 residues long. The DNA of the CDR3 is TGTGCCAGCAGCTTGCGGGGGAATAGTCAAGAGACCCAGTACTTC. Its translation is CASSLRGNSQETQYF. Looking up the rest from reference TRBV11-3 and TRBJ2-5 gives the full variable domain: EAGVVQSPRYKIIEKKQPVAFWCNPISGHNTLYWYLQNLGQGPELLIRYENEEAVDDSQLPKDRFSAERLKGVDSTLKIQPAELGDSAVYLCASSLRGNSQETQYFGPGTRLLVL.

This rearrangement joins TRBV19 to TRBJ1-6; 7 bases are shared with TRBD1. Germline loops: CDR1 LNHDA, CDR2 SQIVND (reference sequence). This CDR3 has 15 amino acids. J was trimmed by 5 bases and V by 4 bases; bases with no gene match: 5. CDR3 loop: CASSRKGGDNSPLHF. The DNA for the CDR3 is TGTGCCAGTAGTAGAAAAGGGGGCGATAATTCACCCCTCCACTTT.

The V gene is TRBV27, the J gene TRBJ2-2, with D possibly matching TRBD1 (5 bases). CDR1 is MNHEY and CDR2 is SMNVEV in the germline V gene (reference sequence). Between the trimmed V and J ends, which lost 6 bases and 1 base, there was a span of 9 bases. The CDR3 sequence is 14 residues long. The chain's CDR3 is CASRFGQNTGELFF. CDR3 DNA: TGTGCCAGCAGATTCGGACAGAACACCGGGGAGCTGTTTTTT.

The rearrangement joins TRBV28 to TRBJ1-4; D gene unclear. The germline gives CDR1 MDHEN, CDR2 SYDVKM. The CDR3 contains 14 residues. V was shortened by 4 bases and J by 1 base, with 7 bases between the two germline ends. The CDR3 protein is CASSSRGTNEKLFF. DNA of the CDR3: TGTGCCAGCAGTTCGCGGGGAACTAATGAAAAACTGTTTTTT.

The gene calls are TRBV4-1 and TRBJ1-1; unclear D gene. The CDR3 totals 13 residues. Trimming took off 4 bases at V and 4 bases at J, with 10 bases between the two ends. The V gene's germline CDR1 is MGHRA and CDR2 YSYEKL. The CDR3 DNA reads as TGCGCCAGCAGCCCTCCGGGGATCACTGAAGCTTTCTTT. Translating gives CASSPPGITEAFF.

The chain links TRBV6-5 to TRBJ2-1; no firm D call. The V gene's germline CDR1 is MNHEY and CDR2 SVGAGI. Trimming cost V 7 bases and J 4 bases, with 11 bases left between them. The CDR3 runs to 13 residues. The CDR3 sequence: CASISGGYNEQFF. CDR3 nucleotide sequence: TGTGCCAGCATCTCCGGCGGATACAATGAGCAGTTCTTC.

CDR3 loop: CASSSVGQNYGYTF. The CDR3 DNA reads TGTGCCAGCAGCTCCGTCGGACAGAACTATGGCTACACCTTC. This chain links TRBV11-2 with TRBJ1-2, with D possibly TRBD1 on 6 matching bases. The CDR3 spans 14 residues. Trimming pared 4 bases from V and 2 bases from J, leaving 11 bases between. Germline V CDR1 and CDR2: SGHAT, FQNNGV.

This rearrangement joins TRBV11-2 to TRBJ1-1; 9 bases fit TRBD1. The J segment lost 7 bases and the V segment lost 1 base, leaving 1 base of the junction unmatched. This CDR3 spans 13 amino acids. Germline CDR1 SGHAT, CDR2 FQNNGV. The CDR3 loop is CASSLGDRDEAFF. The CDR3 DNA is TGTGCCAGCAGCTTAGGGGACAGGGATGAAGCTTTCTTT.

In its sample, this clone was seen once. The CDR3 sequence is CASSERVGSYNEQFF. Here the CDR3 DNA reads TGTGCCAGCAGTGAACGGGTGGGCTCCTACAATGAGCAGTTCTTC. The chain is built from TRBV6-1 and TRBJ2-1; D gene ambiguous. In germline, CDR1 is MNHNS, CDR2 SASEGT. V was trimmed by 2 bases and J by 0 bases, leaving 8 bases between them. The CDR3 is 15 residues long.

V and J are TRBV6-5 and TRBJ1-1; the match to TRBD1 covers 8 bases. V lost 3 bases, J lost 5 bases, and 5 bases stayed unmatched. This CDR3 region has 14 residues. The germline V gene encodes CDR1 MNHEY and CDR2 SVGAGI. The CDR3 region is CASSYGQGWTEAFF. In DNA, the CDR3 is TGTGCCAGCAGTTATGGACAGGGATGGACTGAAGCTTTCTTT.

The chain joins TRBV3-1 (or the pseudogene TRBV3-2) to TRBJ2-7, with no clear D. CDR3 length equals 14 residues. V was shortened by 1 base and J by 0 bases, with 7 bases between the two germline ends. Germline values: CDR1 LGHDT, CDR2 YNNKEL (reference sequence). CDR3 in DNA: TGTGCCAGCAGCCAAGTGCACAGCTCCTACGAGCAGTACTTC. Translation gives CASSQVHSSYEQYF.

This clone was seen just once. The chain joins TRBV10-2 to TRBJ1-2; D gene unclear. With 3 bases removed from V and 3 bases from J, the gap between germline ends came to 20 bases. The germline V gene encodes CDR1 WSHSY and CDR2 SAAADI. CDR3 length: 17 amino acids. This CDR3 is CASSDPGFSPQDYGYTF. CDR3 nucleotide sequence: TGCGCCAGCAGTGACCCTGGGTTTTCCCCTCAGGACTATGGCTACACCTTC.

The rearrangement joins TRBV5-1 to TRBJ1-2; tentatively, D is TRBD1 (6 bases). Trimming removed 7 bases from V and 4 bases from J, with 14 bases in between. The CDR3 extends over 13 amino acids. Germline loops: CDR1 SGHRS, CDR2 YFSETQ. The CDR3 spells CASAAAGAYGYTF. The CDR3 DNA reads TGCGCCAGCGCGGCCGCGGGGGCCTATGGCTACACCTTC.

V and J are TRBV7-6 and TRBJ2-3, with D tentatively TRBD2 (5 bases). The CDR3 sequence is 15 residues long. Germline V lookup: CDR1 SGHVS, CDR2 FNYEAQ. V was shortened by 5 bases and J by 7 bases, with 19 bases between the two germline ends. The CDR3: CASSPRGSSRNTQYF. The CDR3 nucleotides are TGTGCCAGCAGCCCGAGAGGGTCTAGCAGGAATACGCAGTATTTT.

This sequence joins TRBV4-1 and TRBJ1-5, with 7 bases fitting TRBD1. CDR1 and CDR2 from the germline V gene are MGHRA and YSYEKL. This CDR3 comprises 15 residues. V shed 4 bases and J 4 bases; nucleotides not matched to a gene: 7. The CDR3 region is CASSRLQGPNQPQHF. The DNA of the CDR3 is TGCGCCAGCAGCCGGCTACAGGGGCCTAATCAGCCCCAGCATTTT.

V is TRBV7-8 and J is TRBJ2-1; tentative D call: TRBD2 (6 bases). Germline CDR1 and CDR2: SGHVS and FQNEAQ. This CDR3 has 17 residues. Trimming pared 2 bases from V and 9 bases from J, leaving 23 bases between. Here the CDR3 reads CASSLPPGAHLPSEQFF. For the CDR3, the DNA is TGTGCCAGCAGCTTACCCCCGGGAGCTCATCTTCCTAGTGAGCAGTTCTTC.

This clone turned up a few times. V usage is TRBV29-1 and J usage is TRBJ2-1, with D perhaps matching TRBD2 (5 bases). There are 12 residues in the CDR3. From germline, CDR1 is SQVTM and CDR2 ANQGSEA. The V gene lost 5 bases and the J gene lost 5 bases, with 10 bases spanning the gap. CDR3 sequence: CSVTGIHNEQFF. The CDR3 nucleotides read TGCAGCGTTACGGGAATCCACAATGAGCAGTTCTTC.

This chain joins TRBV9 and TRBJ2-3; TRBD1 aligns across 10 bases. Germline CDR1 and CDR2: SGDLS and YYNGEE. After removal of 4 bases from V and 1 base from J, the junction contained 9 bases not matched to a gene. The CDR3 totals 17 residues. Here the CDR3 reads CASSPYTGTGGTDTQYF. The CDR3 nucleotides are TGTGCCAGCAGCCCCTATACCGGGACAGGGGGCACAGATACGCAGTATTTT.

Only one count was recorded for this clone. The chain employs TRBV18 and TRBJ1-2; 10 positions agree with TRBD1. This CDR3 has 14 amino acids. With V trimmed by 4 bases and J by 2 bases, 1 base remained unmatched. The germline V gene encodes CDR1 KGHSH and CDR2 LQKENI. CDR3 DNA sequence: TGTGCCAGCTCACAGGACAGGGGGAACTATGGCTACACCTTC. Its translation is CASSQDRGNYGYTF.

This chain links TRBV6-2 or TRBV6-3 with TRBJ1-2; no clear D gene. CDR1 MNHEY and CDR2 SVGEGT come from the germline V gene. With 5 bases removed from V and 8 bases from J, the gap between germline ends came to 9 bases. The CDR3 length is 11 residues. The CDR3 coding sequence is TGTGCCAGCAGTCCCGGCGGCGGCTACACCTTC. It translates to CASSPGGGYTF.

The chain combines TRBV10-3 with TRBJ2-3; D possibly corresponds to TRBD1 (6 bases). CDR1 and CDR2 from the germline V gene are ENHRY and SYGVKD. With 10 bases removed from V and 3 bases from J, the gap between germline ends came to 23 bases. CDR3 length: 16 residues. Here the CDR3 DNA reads TGTGCCACCCTTGTCAGGGAACAGGGAGAGACAGATACGCAGTATTTT. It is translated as CATLVREQGETDTQYF.

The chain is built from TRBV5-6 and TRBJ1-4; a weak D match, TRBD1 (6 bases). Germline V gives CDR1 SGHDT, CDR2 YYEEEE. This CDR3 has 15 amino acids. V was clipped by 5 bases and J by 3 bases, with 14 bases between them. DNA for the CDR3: TGTGCCAGCAGTTTTACAGGGAACTCTAATGAAAAACTGTTTTTT. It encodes CASSFTGNSNEKLFF.

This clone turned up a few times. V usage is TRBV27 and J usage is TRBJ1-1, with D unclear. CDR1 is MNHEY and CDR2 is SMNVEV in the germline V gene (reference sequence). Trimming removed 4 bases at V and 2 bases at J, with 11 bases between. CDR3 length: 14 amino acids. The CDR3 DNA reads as TGTGCCAGCAGTTGGAACAGATTAAACACTGAAGCTTTCTTT. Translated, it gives CASSWNRLNTEAFF.

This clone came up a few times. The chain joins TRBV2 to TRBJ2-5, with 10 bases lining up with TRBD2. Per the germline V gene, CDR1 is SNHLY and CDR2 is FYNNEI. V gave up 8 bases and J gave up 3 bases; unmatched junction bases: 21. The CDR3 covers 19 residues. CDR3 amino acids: CASGRSTVAGGTSKETQYF. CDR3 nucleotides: TGTGCCAGCGGTCGGTCGACCGTAGCGGGGGGAACTTCTAAAGAGACCCAGTACTTC. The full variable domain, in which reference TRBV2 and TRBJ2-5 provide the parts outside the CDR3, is EPEVTQTPSHQVTQMGQEVILRCVPISNHLYFYWYRQILGQKVEFLVSFYNNEISEKSEIFDDQFSVERPDGSNFTLKIRSTKLEDSAMYFCASGRSTVAGGTSKETQYFGPGTRLLVL.

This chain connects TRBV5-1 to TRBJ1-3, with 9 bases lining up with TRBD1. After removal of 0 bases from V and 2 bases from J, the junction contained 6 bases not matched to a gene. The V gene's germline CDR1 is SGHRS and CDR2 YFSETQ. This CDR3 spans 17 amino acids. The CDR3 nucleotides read TGCGCCAGCAGCTTGGTATCGGGACAGGGTGCTGGAAACACCATATATTTT. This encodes CASSLVSGQGAGNTIYF.

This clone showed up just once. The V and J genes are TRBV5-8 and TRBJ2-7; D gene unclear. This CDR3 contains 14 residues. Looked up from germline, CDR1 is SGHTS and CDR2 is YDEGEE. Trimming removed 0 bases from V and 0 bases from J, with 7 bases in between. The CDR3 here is CASSLVQDSYEQYF. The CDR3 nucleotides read TGTGCCAGCAGCTTGGTTCAGGACTCCTACGAGCAGTACTTC.

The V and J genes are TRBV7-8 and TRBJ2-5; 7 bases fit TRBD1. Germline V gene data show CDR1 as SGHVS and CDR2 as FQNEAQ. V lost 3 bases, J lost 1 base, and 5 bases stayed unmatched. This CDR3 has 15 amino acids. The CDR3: CASSFRGLSQETQYF. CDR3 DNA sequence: TGTGCCAGCAGCTTTAGGGGGCTGAGCCAAGAGACCCAGTACTTC.

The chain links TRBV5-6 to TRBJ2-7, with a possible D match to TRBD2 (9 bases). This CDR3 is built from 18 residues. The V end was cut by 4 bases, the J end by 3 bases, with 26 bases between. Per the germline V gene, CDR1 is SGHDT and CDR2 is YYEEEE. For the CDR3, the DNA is TGTGCCAGCAGCGTTGTGACCCTAGCGGGACAGGTCTACTACGAGCAGTACTTC. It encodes CASSVVTLAGQVYYEQYF.

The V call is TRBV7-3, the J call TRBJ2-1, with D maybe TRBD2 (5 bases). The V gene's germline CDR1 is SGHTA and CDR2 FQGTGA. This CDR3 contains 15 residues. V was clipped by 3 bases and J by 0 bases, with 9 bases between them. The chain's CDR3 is CASSFGSGSYNEQFF. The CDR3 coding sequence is TGTGCCAGCAGCTTTGGAAGCGGCTCCTACAATGAGCAGTTCTTC.

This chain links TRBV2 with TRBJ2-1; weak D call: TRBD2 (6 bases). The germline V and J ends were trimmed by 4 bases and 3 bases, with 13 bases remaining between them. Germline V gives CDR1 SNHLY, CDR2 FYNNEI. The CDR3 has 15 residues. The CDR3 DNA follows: TGTGCCAGCAGTGTACGCGGGAACTTCTACAATGAGCAGTTCTTC. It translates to CASSVRGNFYNEQFF.

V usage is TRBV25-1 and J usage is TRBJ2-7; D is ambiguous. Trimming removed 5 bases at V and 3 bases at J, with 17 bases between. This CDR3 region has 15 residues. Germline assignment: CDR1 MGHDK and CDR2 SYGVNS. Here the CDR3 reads CASSPPRSTIYEQYF. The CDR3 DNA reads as TGTGCCAGCAGTCCCCCCCGAAGCACCATCTACGAGCAGTACTTC.